This entry describes one TCR beta chain. CDR1 is MNHEY, CDR2 SVGEGT, per germline. The CDR3 runs 11 residues. The V end was cut by 2 bases, the J end by 8 bases, with 6 bases between. Method: immunoSEQ multiplex PCR; TCRdb's copy keeps in-frame clones and lacks some. This table has fewer than 120,000 clones, roughly 93% appearing once. This sample was included in a study of T cell responses to AZD1222 COVID-19 vaccine. This TCR was sampled from an adult who received the AZD1222 COVID-19 vaccine. Specimen: peripheral blood, collected 28 days after the second AZD1222 dose. The chain has TRBV6-2 or TRBV6-3 and TRBJ1-2; tentative D call: TRBD1 (5 bases). CDR3 DNA sequence: TGTGCCAGCAGTTACGGGGGAGGCTACACCTTC. Its protein is CASSYGGGYTF.